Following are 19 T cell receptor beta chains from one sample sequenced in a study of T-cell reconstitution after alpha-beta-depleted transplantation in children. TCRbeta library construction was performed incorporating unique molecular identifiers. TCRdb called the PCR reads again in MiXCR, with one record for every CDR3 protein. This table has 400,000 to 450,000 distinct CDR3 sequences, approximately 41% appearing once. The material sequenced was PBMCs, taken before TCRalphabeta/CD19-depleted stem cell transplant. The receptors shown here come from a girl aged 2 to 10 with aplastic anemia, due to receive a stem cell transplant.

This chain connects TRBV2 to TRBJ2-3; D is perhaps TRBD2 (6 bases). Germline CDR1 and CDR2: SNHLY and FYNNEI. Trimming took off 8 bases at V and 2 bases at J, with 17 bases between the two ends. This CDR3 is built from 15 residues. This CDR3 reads CASEDSQDYTDTQYF. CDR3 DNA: TGTGCCAGCGAAGACAGCCAGGACTACACAGATACGCAGTATTTT.

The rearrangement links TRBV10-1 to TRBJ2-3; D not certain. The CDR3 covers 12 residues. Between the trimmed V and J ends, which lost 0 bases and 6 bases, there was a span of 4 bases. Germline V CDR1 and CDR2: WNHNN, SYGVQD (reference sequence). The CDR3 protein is CASSESSDTQYF. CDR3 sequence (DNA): TGCGCCAGCAGTGAGTCCTCCGATACGCAGTATTTT.

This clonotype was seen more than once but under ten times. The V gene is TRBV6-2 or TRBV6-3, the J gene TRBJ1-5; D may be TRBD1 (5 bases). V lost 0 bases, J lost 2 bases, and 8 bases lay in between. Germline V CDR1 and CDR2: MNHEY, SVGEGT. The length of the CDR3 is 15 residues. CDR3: CASSYSQGRNQPQHF. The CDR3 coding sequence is TGTGCCAGCAGTTACTCCCAGGGCCGCAATCAGCCCCAGCATTTT.

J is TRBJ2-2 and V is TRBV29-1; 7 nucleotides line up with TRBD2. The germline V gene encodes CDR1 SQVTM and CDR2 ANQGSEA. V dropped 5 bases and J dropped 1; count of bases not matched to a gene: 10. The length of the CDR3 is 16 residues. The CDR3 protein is CSVSTGRARNTGELFF. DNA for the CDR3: TGCAGCGTTTCCACGGGGAGGGCGCGGAACACCGGGGAGCTGTTTTTT.

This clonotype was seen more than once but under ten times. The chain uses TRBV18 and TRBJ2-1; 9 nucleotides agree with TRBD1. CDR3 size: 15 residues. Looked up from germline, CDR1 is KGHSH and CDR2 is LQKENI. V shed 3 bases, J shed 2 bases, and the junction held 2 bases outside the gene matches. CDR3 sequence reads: CASSPDRGTYNEQFF. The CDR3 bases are TGTGCCAGCTCACCGGACAGGGGCACCTACAATGAGCAGTTCTTC.

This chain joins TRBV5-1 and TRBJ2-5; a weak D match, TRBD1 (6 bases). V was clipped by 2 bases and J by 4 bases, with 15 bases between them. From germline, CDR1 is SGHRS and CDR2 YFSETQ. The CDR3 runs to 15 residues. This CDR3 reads CASSLFGGEGETQYF. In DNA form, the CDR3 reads TGCGCCAGCAGCTTATTTGGGGGCGAAGGAGAGACCCAGTACTTC.

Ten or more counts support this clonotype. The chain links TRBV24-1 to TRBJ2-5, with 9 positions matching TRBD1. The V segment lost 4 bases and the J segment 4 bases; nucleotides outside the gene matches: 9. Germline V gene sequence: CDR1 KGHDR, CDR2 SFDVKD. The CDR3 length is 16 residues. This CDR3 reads CATSEPGQGWGETQYF. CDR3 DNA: TGTGCCACCAGTGAGCCCGGACAGGGGTGGGGAGAGACCCAGTACTTC.

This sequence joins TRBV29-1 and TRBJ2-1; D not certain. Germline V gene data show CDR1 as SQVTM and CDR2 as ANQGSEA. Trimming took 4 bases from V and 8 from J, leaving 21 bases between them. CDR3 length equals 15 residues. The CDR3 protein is CSVAPTAQGIDEQFF. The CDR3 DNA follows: TGCAGCGTTGCTCCGACTGCACAAGGTATCGATGAGCAGTTCTTC.

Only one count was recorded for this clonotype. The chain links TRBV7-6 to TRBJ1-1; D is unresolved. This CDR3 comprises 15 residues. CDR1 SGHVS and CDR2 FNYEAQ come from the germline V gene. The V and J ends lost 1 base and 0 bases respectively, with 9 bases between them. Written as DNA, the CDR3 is TGTGCCAGCAGCTTAGGGGCGGCTTTGAACACTGAAGCTTTCTTT. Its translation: CASSLGAALNTEAFF. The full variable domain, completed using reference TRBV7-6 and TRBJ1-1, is GAGVSQSPRYKVTKRGQDVALRCDPISGHVSLYWYRQALGQGPEFLTYFNYEAQQDKSGLPNDRFSAERPEGSISTLTIQRTEQRDSAMYRCASSLGAALNTEAFFGQGTRLTVV.

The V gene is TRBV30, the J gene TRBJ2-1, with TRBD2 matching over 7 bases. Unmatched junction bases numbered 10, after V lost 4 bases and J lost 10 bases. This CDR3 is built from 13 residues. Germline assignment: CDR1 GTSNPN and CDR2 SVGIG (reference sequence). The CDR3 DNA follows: TGTGCCTGGAATGTCGGGAGGAGTGGGGAGCAGTTCTTC. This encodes CAWNVGRSGEQFF.

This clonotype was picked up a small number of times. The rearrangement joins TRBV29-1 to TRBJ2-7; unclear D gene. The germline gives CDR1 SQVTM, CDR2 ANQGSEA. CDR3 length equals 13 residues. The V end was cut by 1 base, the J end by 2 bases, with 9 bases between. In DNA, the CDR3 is TGCAGCGTTGAAGTGGGTGTAGCCTACGAGCAGTACTTC. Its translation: CSVEVGVAYEQYF.

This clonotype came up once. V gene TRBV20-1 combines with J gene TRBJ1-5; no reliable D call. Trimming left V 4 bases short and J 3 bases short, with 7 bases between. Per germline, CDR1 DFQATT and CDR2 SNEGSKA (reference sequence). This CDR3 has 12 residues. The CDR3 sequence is CSATRNNQPQHF. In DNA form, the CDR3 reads TGCAGTGCTACAAGGAACAATCAGCCCCAGCATTTT.

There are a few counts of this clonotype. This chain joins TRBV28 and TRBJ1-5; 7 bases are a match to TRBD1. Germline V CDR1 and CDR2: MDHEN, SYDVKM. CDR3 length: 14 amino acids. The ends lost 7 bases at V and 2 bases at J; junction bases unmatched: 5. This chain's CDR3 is CASIFGTGNQPQHF. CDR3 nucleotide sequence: TGTGCCAGCATCTTTGGGACAGGCAATCAGCCCCAGCATTTT.

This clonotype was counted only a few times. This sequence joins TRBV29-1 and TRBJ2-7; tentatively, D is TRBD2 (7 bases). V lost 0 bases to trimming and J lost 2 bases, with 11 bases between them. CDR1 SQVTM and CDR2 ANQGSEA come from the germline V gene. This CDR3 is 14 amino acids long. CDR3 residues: CSVEDGGGAYEQYF. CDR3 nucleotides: TGCAGCGTTGAAGATGGAGGGGGGGCCTACGAGCAGTACTTC.

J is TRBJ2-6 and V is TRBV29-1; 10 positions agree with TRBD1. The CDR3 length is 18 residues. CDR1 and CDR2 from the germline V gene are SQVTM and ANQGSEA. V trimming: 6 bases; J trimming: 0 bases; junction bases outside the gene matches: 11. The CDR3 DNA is TGCAGCGTCACTGGGCCGGGACAGGGGAGCTCTGGGGCCAACGTCCTGACTTTC. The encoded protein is CSVTGPGQGSSGANVLTF. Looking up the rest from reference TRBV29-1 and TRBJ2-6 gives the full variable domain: SAVISQKPSRDICQRGTSLTIQCQVDSQVTMMFWYRQQPGQSLTLIATANQGSEATYESGFVIDKFPISRPNLTFSTLTVSNMSPEDSSIYLCSVTGPGQGSSGANVLTFGAGSRLTVL.

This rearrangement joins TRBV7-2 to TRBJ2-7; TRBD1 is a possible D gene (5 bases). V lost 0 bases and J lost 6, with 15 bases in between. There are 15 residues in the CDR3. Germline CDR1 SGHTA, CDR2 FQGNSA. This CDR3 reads CASSLAAGWESEQYF. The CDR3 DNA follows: TGTGCCAGCAGCTTAGCGGCAGGGTGGGAATCCGAGCAGTACTTC. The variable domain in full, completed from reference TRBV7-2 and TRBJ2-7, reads GAGVSQSPSNKVTEKGKDVELRCDPISGHTALYWYRQSLGQGLEFLIYFQGNSAPDKSGLPSDRFSAERTGGSVSTLTIQRTQQEDSAVYLCASSLAAGWESEQYFGPGTRLTVT.

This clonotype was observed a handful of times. The CDR3 DNA sequence: TGTGCCAGCAGCTGGCGGGGGAATAAGGGCACTGAAGCTTTCTTT. Its translation is CASSWRGNKGTEAFF. The chain carries TRBV12-3 or TRBV12-4 and TRBJ1-1; possibly TRBD1 for D (5 bases). V was trimmed by 6 bases and J by 4 bases, leaving 18 bases between them. The CDR3 sequence is 15 residues long.

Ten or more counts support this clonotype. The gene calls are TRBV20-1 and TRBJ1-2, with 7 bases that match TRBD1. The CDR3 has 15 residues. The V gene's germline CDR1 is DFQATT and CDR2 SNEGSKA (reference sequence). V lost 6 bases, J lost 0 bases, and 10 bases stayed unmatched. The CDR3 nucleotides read TGCAGTGCCCGAGGGGGGGACAGATCTAACTATGGCTACACCTTC. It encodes CSARGGDRSNYGYTF.

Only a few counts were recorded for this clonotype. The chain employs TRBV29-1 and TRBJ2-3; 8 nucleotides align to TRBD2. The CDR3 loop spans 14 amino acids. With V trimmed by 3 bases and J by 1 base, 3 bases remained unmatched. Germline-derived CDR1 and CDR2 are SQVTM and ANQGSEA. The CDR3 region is CSVDPAGGTDTQYF. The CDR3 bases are TGCAGCGTTGATCCAGCGGGGGGCACAGATACGCAGTATTTT.